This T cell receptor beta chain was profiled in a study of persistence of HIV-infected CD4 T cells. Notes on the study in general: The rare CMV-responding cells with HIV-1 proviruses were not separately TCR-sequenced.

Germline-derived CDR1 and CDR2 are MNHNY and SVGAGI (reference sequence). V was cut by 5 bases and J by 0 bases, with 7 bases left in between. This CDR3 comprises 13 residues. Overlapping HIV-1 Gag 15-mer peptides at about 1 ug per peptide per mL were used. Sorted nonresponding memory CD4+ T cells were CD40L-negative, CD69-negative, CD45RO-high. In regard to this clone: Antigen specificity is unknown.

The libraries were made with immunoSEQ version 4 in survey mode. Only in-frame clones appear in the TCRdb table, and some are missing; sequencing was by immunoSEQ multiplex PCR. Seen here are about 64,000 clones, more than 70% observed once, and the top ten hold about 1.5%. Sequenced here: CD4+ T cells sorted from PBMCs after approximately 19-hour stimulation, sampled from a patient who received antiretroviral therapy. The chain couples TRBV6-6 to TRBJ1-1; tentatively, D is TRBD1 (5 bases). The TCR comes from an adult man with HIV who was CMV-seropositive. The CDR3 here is CASSTTVNTEAFF. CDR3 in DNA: TGTGCCAGCAGTACGACAGTGAACACTGAAGCTTTCTTT.